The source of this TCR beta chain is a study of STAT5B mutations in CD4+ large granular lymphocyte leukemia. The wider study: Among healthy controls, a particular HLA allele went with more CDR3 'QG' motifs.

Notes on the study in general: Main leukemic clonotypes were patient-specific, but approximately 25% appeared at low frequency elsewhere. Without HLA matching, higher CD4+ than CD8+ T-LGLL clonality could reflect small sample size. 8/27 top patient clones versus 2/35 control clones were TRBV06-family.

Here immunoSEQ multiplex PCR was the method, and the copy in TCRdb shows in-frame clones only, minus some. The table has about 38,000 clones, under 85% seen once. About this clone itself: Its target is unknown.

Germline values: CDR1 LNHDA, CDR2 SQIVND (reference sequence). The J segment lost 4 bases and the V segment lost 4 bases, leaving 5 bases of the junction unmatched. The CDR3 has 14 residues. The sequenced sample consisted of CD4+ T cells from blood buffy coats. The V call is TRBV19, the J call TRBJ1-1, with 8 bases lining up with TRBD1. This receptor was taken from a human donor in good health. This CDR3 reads CASSKQGVGTEAFF. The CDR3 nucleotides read TGTGCCAGTAGTAAACAGGGGGTCGGCACTGAAGCTTTCTTT.